The sequence of this T cell receptor beta chain was determined in a study of cytomegalovirus exposure and HLA in healthy donors. The PCR ran on 60 Vbeta and 13 Jbeta primers. The method was immunoSEQ multiplex PCR; TCRdb's version includes in-frame clones alone and lacks a portion of them. The repertoire holds some 130,000 clones, with approximately 83% as singletons. V was shortened by 4 bases and J by 7 bases, with 14 bases between the two germline ends. The CDR3 contains 13 residues. Germline V lookup: CDR1 SQVTM, CDR2 ANQGSEA. The TCR sequence derives from a man in his forties in good health and CMV-seronegative. The source material was PBMCs. This sequence joins TRBV29-1 and TRBJ2-1; tentatively, D is TRBD1 (7 bases). As DNA, the CDR3 is TGCAGCGTTGGAGGGGACAGCGGGAATGAGCAGTTCTTC. Its translation is CSVGGDSGNEQFF.